The rows below give T cell receptor beta chains drawn from one sample of a study of early T cells in non-severe SARS-CoV-2 infection. TCRdb independently ran MiXCR on the 5' RACE reads; one entry per CDR3 protein. Among tens of thousands of distinct CDR3 sequences listed, around 9.3% were seen once. The sample consisted of whole blood. The receptors here all came from an adult who was a healthcare worker with PCR-confirmed SARS-CoV-2 infection or an uninfected control (not recorded which). The CDR3 runs from the conserved cysteine through the conserved F or W. The order of the fields is V gene, clone size, D gene, J gene, CDR3 protein, CDR3 DNA. D genes are given only for firm matches. Where a row states a size, it is once, few, many or the class of an expanded clone; other rows omit it.

TRBV18	few	.	TRBJ2-4	CASSPGRGIQYF	TGTGCCAGCTCACCGGGCCGGGGGATTCAGTACTTC
TRBV20-1	.	.	TRBJ2-1	CSALGNEQFF	TGCAGTGCTCTAGGTAATGAGCAGTTCTTC
TRBV2	few	TRBD1	TRBJ2-3	CASSDYGQGTDTQYF	TGTGCCAGCAGTGATTACGGACAGGGTACAGATACGCAGTATTTT
TRBV6-6	many	TRBD1	TRBJ1-5	CASSYRDRVEPQHF	TGTGCCAGCAGTTACCGGGACAGGGTTGAGCCCCAGCATTTT
TRBV15	.	.	TRBJ2-5	CATSTRTVGETQYF	TGTGCCACCAGCACCCGGACAGTTGGGGAGACCCAGTACTTC
TRBV29-1	.	TRBD2	TRBJ2-1	CTFLRGASYNEQFF	TGCACCTTCCTGCGGGGGGCATCCTACAATGAGCAGTTCTTC
TRBV7-9	.	.	TRBJ1-2	CASSLEFGGYTF	TGTGCCAGCAGCCTAGAGTTTGGAGGCTACACCTTC
TRBV20-1	once	.	TRBJ1-1	CSAYLGSPGTEAFF	TGCAGTGCTTACCTAGGGTCTCCGGGGACTGAAGCTTTCTTT
TRBV9	few	.	TRBJ2-3	CASSEPASSQYF	TGTGCCAGCAGCGAACCTGCTAGTTCGCAGTATTTT
TRBV3-1	.	.	TRBJ1-5	CASSHRGGGNQPQHF	TGTGCCAGCAGCCATAGGGGGGGTGGCAATCAGCCCCAGCATTTT
TRBV20-1	few	TRBD1	TRBJ1-4	CSAPGGGREKLFF	TGCAGTGCTCCAGGGGGAGGGCGTGAAAAACTGTTTTTT
TRBV12-5	many	.	TRBJ2-6	CASGLIFYENPGANVLTF	TGTGCTAGTGGTTTGATATTCTACGAGAACCCTGGGGCCAACGTCCTGACTTTC
TRBV7-2	.	.	TRBJ2-3	CASSLWGGDTDTQYF	TGTGCCAGCAGCTTATGGGGCGGGGACACAGATACGCAGTATTTT
TRBV5-4	many	.	TRBJ2-6	CASSSTSGANVLTF	TGTGCCAGCAGCTCTACGTCTGGGGCCAACGTCCTGACTTTC
TRBV7-9	few	.	TRBJ2-5	CASSRPDRQETQYF	TGTGCCAGCAGCCGCCCCGACAGGCAAGAGACCCAGTACTTC
TRBV10-3	many	.	TRBJ2-7	CAISPDGRREQYF	TGTGCCATAAGCCCCGACGGACGTAGGGAGCAGTACTTC
TRBV10-1	.	.	TRBJ1-6	CASSESGGDHLHF	TGCGCCAGCAGTGAGTCGGGAGGGGACCATCTCCACTTT
TRBV4-1	few	.	TRBJ1-6	CASSQQTHGSPLHF	TGCGCCAGCAGCCAGCAGACCCATGGTTCACCCCTCCATTTT
TRBV20-1	.	TRBD1	TRBJ2-1	CSAVKGASLSYNEQFF	TGCAGTGCCGTGAAGGGGGCGTCGTTATCCTACAATGAGCAGTTCTTC
TRBV3-1	.	TRBD1	TRBJ1-2	CASSQVQGEHGYTF	TGTGCCAGCAGCCAAGTACAGGGGGAGCATGGCTACACCTTC
TRBV7-3	.	.	TRBJ1-2	CASSLNREAYGYTF	TGTGCCAGCAGCTTAAACAGGGAGGCCTATGGCTACACCTTC
TRBV5-1	.	.	TRBJ2-7	CASSSGHPPYEQYF	TGCGCCAGCAGCTCGGGACACCCACCCTACGAGCAGTACTTC
TRBV10-3	.	TRBD2	TRBJ2-1	CAISESPGLAGGPSYNEQFF	TGTGCCATCAGTGAGTCTCCGGGACTAGCGGGGGGACCCTCCTACAATGAGCAGTTCTTC
TRBV5-8	.	.	TRBJ2-2	CASSLDLGNTGELFF	TGTGCCAGCAGCTTGGATCTGGGGAACACCGGGGAGCTGTTTTTT